This is a list of T cell receptor beta chains from one sample in a study of blood T cell repertoires in COVID-19. Clones were sequenced by immunoSEQ multiplex PCR, and TCRdb holds only the in-frame ones, with some missing. The sample includes under 350,000 clones, roughly 85% of them seen just once. The sample taken for sequencing was peripheral blood. Receptor source: a woman in her 70s with acute or convalescent COVID-19. The CDR3 runs from the conserved cysteine through the conserved F or W. D genes are given only for firm matches. Expanded clones get a size class; other rows say once, few or many, or leave the size out.

j_call v_call d_call clone_size cdr3_aa cdr3_nt
TRBJ2-3 TRBV7-9 TRBD1 - CASSAIGQGLVDTQYF TGTGCCAGCAGCGCAATAGGACAGGGGCTGGTAGATACGCAGTATTTT
TRBJ2-4 TRBV5-4 TRBD2 - CASSLSAGTLAKNIQYF TGTGCCAGCAGTCTGTCAGCGGGAACACTAGCCAAAAACATTCAGTACTTC
TRBJ2-3 TRBV7-3 - - CASSQGGGADTQYF TGTGCCAGCAGCCAGGGAGGAGGGGCAGATACGCAGTATTTT
TRBJ1-3 TRBV7-9 - once CASSLVGDTIYF TGTGCCAGCAGCTTAGTAGGAGACACCATATATTTT
TRBJ2-2 TRBV5-5 TRBD1 - CASSSGRGQGRNGELFF TGTGCCAGCAGTTCAGGGCGCGGACAGGGGAGGAACGGGGAGCTGTTTTTT
TRBJ1-5 TRBV12-3/TRBV12-4 - few CASSSGQPQHF TGTGCCAGCAGTTCAGGGCAGCCCCAGCATTTT
TRBJ1-1 TRBV7-8 - once CASSFRATGGNTEAFF TGTGCCAGCAGCTTTCGGGCCACCGGGGGGAACACTGAAGCTTTCTTT
TRBJ1-2 TRBV3-1/TRBV3-2 - - CASSLLDSPSPNYGYTF TGTGCCAGCAGCCTCCTGGACAGTCCATCCCCCAACTATGGCTACACCTTC
TRBJ1-1 TRBV3-1/TRBV3-2 - - CASSPHSVAAAFF TGTGCCAGCAGCCCCCACTCGGTGGCGGCGGCTTTCTTT
TRBJ2-1 TRBV5-4 TRBD1 - CASSARDRSSYNEQFF TGTGCCAGCAGCGCGCGGGACAGGAGCTCCTACAATGAGCAGTTCTTC
TRBJ1-2 TRBV10-3 TRBD1 once CAIAISGQGLGYTF TGTGCCATAGCCATATCAGGACAGGGCCTTGGCTACACCTTC
TRBJ1-5 TRBV6-5 - - CASSYTRNQPQHF TGTGCCAGCAGTTATACCCGGAATCAGCCCCAGCATTTT
TRBJ1-1 TRBV18 - - CASSPTGQGTTEAFF TGTGCCAGCTCACCAACCGGGCAGGGGACCACTGAAGCTTTCTTT
TRBJ2-3 TRBV19 TRBD1 - CASSRRQGTDTQYF TGTGCCAGTAGTCGTCGACAGGGAACAGATACGCAGTATTTT
TRBJ1-2 TRBV7-9 - - CASSLGQSFYGYTF TGTGCCAGCAGCTTAGGGCAGTCCTTCTATGGCTACACCTTC
TRBJ1-2 TRBV4-1 - - CASSQEVAARVYGYTF TGCGCCAGCAGCCAAGAAGTAGCGGCGAGGGTCTATGGCTACACCTTC
TRBJ1-2 TRBV30 - - CAWSVDRIGPYTF TGTGCCTGGAGTGTTGACAGAATTGGCCCCTACACCTTC
TRBJ1-1 TRBV2 - - CASTGRGNTEAFF TGTGCCAGCACCGGAAGAGGGAACACTGAAGCTTTCTTT
TRBJ1-4 TRBV11-3 - few CASSPRQDVDEKLFF TGTGCCAGCAGCCCGCGACAGGACGTCGATGAAAAACTGTTTTTT
TRBJ2-3 TRBV6-2/TRBV6-3 TRBD2 - CASSPGTRADTQYF TGTGCCAGCAGTCCCGGGACTAGAGCAGATACGCAGTATTTT
TRBJ1-3 TRBV4-2 TRBD1 - CASTAGGSGNTIYF TGTGCCAGCACTGCAGGGGGCTCTGGAAACACCATATATTTT
TRBJ1-2 TRBV7-2 - - CASSLARQYGYTF TGTGCCAGCAGCTTAGCGAGGCAGTATGGCTACACCTTC
TRBJ1-4 TRBV4-1 - - CASSHPGVTNEKLFF TGCGCCAGCAGCCACCCAGGGGTAACTAATGAAAAACTGTTTTTT
TRBJ2-5 TRBV4-2 - few CASSQTGREQETQYF TGTGCCAGCAGCCAAACGGGCAGGGAACAAGAGACCCAGTACTTC
TRBJ1-4 TRBV7-9 TRBD1 - CASSLSSGTGNEKLFF TGTGCCAGCAGCCTATCGAGCGGGACAGGGAACGAAAAACTGTTTTTT
TRBJ2-1 TRBV27 TRBD2 - CASSLGLAGGPEQFF TGTGCCAGCAGTCTGGGACTAGCGGGGGGGCCAGAGCAGTTCTTC
TRBJ1-4 TRBV2 TRBD1 - CASSRDSEGEKLFF TGTGCCAGCAGCCGGGACAGCGAAGGAGAAAAACTGTTTTTT